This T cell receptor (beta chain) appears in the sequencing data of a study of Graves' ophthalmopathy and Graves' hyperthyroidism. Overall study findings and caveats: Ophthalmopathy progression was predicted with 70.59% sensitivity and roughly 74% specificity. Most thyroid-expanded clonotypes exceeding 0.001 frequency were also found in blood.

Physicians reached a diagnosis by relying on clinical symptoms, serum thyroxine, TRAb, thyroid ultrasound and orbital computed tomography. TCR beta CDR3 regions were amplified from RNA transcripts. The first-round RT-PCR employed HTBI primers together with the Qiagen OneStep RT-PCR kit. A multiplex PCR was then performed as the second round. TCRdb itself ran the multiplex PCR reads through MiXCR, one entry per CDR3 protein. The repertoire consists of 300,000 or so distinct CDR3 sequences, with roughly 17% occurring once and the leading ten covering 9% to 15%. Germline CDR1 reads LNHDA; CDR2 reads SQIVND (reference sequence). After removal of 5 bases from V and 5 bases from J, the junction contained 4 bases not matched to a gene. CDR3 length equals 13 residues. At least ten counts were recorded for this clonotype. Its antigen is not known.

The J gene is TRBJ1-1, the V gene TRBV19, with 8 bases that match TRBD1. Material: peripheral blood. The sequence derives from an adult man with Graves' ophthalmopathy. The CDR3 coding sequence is TGTGCCAGTAGTTGGGGACAGGCAACTGAAGCTTTCTTT. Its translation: CASSWGQATEAFF.